This T cell receptor (beta chain) was obtained from a study of OX40 agonist ivuxolimab in advanced cancers. Study overall: The group had a mean age of 60 years, ranged from roughly 20 to 79, and was approximately 81% male.

The germline V and J ends were trimmed by 2 bases and 5 bases, with 9 bases remaining between them. The CDR3 runs 13 residues. Regarding the study as a whole: CD4+ and CD8+ blood T cells expanded clonally by week 6 at 0.1 to 3.0 mg/kg.

With regard to this clone: Its antigen is unknown.

Here immunoSEQ multiplex PCR was the method, and the copy in TCRdb shows in-frame clones only, minus some. The sample lists 60,000 to 75,000 clones; 80% were seen once. The rearrangement links TRBV23-1 to TRBJ2-5; the D is unclear. TRBV23-1 is reported as an ORF; its role is uncertain. The sample consisted of CD4+ or CD8+ T cells sorted from blood, taken in a trial of the OX40 agonist ivuxolimab. This clonotype was obtained from an adult with an advanced solid tumor such as melanoma, head and neck, liver or kidney cancer. The CDR3 bases are TGCGCCAGCAGTCAACCTCTGGTGGAGACCCAGTACTTC. Protein: CASSQPLVETQYF.